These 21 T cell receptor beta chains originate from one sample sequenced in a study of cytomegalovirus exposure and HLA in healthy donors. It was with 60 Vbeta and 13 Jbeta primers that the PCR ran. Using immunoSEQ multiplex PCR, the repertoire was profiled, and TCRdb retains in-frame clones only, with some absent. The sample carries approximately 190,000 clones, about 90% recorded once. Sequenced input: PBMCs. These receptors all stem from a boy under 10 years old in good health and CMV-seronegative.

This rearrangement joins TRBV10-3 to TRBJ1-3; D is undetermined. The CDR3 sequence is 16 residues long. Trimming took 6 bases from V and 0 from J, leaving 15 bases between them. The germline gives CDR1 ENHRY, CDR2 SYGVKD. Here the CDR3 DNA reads TGTGCCATCAGCCGAAGCCTTCTATTCTCTGGAAACACCATATATTTT. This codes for CAISRSLLFSGNTIYF.

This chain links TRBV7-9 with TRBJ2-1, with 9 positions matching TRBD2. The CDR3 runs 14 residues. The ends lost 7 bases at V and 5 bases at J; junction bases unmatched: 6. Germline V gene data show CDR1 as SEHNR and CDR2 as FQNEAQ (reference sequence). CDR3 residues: CASKAGGYHNEQFF. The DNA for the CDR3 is TGTGCCAGCAAAGCGGGAGGCTACCACAATGAGCAGTTCTTC.

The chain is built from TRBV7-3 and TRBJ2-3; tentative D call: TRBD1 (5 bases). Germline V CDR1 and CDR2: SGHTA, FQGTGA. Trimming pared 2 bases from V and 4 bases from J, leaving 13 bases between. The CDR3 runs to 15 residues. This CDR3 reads CASSLGQGGSDTQYF. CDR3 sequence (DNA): TGTGCCAGCAGCTTAGGGCAGGGTGGTTCAGATACGCAGTATTTT.

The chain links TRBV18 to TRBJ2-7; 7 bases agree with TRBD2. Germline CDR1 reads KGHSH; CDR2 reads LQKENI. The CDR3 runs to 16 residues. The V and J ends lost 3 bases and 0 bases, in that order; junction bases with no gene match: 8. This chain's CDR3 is CASSPQSGGSSYEQYF. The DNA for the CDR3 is TGTGCCAGCTCACCTCAGTCAGGCGGGAGCTCCTACGAGCAGTACTTC.

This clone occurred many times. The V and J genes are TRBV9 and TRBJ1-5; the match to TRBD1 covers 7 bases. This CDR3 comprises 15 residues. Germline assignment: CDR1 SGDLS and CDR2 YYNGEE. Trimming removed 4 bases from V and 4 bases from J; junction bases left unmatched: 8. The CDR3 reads CASSSTGDLNQPQHF. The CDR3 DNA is TGTGCCAGCAGCAGTACAGGGGACCTAAATCAGCCCCAGCATTTT.

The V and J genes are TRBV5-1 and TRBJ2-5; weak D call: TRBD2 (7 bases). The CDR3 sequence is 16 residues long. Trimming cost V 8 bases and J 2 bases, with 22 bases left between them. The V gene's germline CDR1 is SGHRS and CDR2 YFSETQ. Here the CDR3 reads CASNRGGARGQETQYF. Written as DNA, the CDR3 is TGCGCCAGTAACCGAGGGGGGGCCAGGGGACAAGAGACCCAGTACTTC.

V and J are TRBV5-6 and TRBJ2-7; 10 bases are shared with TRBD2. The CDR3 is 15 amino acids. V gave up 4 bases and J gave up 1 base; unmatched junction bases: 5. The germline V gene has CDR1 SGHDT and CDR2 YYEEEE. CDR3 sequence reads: CASSSLAGASYEQYF. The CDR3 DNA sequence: TGTGCCAGCAGCAGTCTAGCGGGGGCATCCTACGAGCAGTACTTC.

CDR3 coding DNA: TGTGCCAGCAGTGAAAACGGGATCAATGAGCAGTTCTTC. Protein: CASSENGINEQFF. This rearrangement joins TRBV25-1 to TRBJ2-1, with D possibly TRBD2 on 5 matching bases. Germline V gene sequence: CDR1 MGHDK, CDR2 SYGVNS. This CDR3 has 13 amino acids. Trimming cost V 2 bases and J 6 bases, with 8 bases left between them.

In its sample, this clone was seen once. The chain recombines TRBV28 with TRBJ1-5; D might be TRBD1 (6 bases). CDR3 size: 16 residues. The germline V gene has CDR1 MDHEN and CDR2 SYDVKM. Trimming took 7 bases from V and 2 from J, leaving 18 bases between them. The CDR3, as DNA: TGTGCCAGCACCCGCCCAGGGGAAGGGGGCAATCAGCCCCAGCATTTT. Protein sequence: CASTRPGEGGNQPQHF. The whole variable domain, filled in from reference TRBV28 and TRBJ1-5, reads DVKVTQSSRYLVKRTGEKVFLECVQDMDHENMFWYRQDPGLGLRLIYFSYDVKMKEKGDIPEGYSVSREKKERFSLILESASTNQTSMYLCASTRPGEGGNQPQHFGDGTRLSIL.

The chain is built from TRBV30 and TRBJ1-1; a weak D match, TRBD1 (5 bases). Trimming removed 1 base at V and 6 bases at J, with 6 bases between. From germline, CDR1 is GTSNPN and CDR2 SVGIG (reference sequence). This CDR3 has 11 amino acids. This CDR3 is CAWSAGAEAFF. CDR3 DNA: TGTGCCTGGAGTGCGGGGGCTGAAGCTTTCTTT. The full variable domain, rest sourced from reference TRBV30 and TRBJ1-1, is SQTIHQWPATLVQPVGSPLSLECTVEGTSNPNLYWYRQAAGRGLQLLFYSVGIGQISSEVPQNLSASRPQDRQFILSSKKLLLSDSGFYLCAWSAGAEAFFGQGTRLTVV.

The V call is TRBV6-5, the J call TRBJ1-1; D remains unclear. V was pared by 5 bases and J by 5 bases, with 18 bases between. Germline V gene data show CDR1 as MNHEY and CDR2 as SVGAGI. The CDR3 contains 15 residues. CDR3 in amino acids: CASSPLYRTVTEAFF. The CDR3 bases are TGTGCCAGCAGTCCACTCTATCGGACTGTTACTGAAGCTTTCTTT.

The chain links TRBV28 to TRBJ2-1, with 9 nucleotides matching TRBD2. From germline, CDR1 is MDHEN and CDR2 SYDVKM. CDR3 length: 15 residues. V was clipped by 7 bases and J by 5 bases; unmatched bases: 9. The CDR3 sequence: CASTMTSGSNNEQFF. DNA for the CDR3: TGTGCCAGCACAATGACTAGCGGATCGAACAATGAGCAGTTCTTC.

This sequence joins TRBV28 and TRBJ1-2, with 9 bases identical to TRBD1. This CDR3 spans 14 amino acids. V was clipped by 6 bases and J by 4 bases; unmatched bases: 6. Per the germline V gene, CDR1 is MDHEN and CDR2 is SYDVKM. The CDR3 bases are TGTGCCAGCAGCCCCGGACAGGGGTTCTATGGCTACACCTTC. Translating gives CASSPGQGFYGYTF.

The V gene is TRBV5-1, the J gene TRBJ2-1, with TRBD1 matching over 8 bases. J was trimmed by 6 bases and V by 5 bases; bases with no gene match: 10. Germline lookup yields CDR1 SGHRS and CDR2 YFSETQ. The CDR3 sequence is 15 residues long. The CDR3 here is CASSSDRVGFNEQFF. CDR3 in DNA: TGCGCCAGCAGTTCGGACAGGGTAGGGTTCAATGAGCAGTTCTTC.

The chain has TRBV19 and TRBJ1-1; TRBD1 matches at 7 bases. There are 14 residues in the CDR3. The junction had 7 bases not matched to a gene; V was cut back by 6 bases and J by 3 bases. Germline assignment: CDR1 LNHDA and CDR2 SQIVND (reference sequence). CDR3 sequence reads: CASRAGQADTEAFF. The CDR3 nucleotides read TGTGCCAGTAGAGCTGGACAGGCTGACACTGAAGCTTTCTTT.

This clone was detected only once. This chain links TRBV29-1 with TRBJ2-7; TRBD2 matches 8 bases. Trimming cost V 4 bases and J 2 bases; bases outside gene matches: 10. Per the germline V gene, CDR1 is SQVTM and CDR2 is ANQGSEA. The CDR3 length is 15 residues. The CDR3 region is CSVGWSGSGPYEQYF. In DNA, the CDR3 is TGCAGCGTTGGTTGGAGCGGGAGCGGACCCTACGAGCAGTACTTC.

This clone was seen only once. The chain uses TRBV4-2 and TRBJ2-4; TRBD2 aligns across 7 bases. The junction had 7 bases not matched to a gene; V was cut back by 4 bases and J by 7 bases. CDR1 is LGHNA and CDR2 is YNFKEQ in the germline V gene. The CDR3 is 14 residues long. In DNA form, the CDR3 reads TGTGCCAGCAGCCCGGGGGAGGGGCTGAACATTCAGTACTTC. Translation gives CASSPGEGLNIQYF.

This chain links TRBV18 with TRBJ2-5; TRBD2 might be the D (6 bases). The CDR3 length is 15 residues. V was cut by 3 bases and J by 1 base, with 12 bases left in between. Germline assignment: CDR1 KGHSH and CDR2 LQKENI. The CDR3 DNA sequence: TGTGCCAGCTCACCCCACGGAGGGTTCCAAGAGACCCAGTACTTC. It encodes CASSPHGGFQETQYF.

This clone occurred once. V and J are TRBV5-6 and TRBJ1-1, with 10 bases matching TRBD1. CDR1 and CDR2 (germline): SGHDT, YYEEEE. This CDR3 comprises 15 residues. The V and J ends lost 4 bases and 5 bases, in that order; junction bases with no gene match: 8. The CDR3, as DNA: TGTGCCAGCAGCGGTTCCGGGACAGGGGATACTGAAGCTTTCTTT. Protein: CASSGSGTGDTEAFF.

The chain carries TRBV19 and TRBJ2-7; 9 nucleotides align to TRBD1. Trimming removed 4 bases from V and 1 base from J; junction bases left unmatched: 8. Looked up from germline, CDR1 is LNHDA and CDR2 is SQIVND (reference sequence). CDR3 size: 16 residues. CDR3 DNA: TGTGCCAGTAGTACCGTCGGGACAGGGAAATCCTACGAGCAGTACTTC. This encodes CASSTVGTGKSYEQYF. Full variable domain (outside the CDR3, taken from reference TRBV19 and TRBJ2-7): DGGITQSPKYLFRKEGQNVTLSCEQNLNHDAMYWYRQDPGQGLRLIYYSQIVNDFQKGDIAEGYSVSREKKESFPLTVTSAQKNPTAFYLCASSTVGTGKSYEQYFGPGTRLTVT.

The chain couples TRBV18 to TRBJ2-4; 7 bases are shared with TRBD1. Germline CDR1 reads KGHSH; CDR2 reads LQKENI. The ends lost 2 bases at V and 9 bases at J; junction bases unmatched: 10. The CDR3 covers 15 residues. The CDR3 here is CASSPWSQGDGIQYF. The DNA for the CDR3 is TGTGCCAGCTCACCATGGTCGCAGGGGGATGGCATTCAGTACTTC.